This T cell receptor (beta chain) was sequenced during a study of blood T cell repertoires in COVID-19. CDR1 and CDR2 from the germline V gene are WSHSY and SAAADI. The CDR3 sequence is 15 residues long. Trimming cost V 6 bases and J 2 bases, with 14 bases left between them. Sequencing was performed with immunoSEQ multiplex PCR; in TCRdb, only in-frame clones are kept and a portion is missing. This sample yields some 71,000 clones, of which 84% are seen a single time; about an eighth belongs to the top ten. The TCR originated in a man in his fifties or sixties with COVID-19, enrolled during active disease. The specimen sequenced was peripheral blood. This rearrangement joins TRBV10-2 to TRBJ2-1, with D possibly TRBD2 on 5 matching bases. CDR3 sequence (DNA): TGCGCCAGCAGATTACAAACGACTACCTACAATGAGCAGTTCTTC. Protein product: CASRLQTTTYNEQFF.